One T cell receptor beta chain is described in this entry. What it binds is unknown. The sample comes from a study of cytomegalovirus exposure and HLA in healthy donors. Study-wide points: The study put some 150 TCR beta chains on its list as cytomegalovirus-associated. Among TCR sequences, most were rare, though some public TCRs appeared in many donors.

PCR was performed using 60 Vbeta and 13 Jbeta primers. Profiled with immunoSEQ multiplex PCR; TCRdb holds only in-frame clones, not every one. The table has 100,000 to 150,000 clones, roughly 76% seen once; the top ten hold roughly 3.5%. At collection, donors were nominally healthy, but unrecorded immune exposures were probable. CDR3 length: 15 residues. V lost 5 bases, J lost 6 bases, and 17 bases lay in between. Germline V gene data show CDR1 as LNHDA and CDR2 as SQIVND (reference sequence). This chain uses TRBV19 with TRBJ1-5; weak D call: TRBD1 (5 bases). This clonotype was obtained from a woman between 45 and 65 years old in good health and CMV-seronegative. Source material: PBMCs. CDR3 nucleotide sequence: TGTGCCAGTAGTCAAGCGGGAGCCGGGGGTCAGCCCCAGCATTTT. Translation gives CASSQAGAGGQPQHF.